Following are 25 T cell receptor beta chains from one sample sequenced in a study of OX40 agonist ivuxolimab in advanced cancers. TCRdb's copy holds only in-frame clones and misses some; the assay was immunoSEQ multiplex PCR. The profile shows tens of thousands of clones, roughly nine tenths of them singletons. The material was CD4+ or CD8+ T cells sorted from blood, obtained in a trial of the OX40 agonist ivuxolimab. These receptors all stem from an adult with an advanced solid tumor such as melanoma, head and neck, liver or kidney cancer.

This chain uses TRBV6-5 with TRBJ2-7, with no clear D. Germline V gives CDR1 MNHEY, CDR2 SVGAGI. The V end was cut by 5 bases, the J end by 5 bases, with 16 bases between. The CDR3 runs 14 residues. In nucleotides, the CDR3 is TGTGCCAGCAGTCGAGCAGTGGAAAGTAACGAGCAGTACGTC. Translated, it gives CASSRAVESNEQYV.

The chain joins TRBV15 to TRBJ2-1; the match to TRBD2 covers 11 bases. The CDR3 has 15 residues. CDR1 is LNHNV, CDR2 YYDKDF, per germline (reference sequence). J gave up 3 bases and V 4 bases, and 2 bases lay outside the gene matches. The CDR3 reads CATSTGTSGYNEQFF. DNA of the CDR3: TGTGCCACCAGCACCGGGACTAGCGGCTACAATGAGCAGTTCTTC.

The chain uses TRBV27 and TRBJ1-2, with 7 bases aligning to TRBD1. Looked up from germline, CDR1 is MNHEY and CDR2 is SMNVEV (reference sequence). The CDR3 has 14 residues. Trimming removed 3 bases from V and 3 bases from J; junction bases left unmatched: 4. For the CDR3, the DNA is TGTGCCAGCAGTTTCCTACAGGGGTACTATGGCTACACCTTC. Translation: CASSFLQGYYGYTF.

The chain couples TRBV28 to TRBJ1-4, with D maybe TRBD1 (5 bases). The V end was cut by 6 bases, the J end by 15 bases, with 23 bases between. The CDR3 totals 14 residues. Germline CDR1 reads MDHEN; CDR2 reads SYDVKM. The CDR3 nucleotides read TGTGCCAGCAGCTATACAGGACTCCCGGGGGGGTTGTTTTTT. It yields the protein CASSYTGLPGGLFF.

The V call is TRBV29-1, the J call TRBJ2-7; 7 nucleotides match TRBD1. Germline CDR1 reads SQVTM; CDR2 reads ANQGSEA. The J segment lost 5 bases and the V segment lost 3 bases, leaving 4 bases of the junction unmatched. The CDR3 spans 12 residues. CDR3 sequence (DNA): TGCAGCGTTGAGACAGGGACCCACGAGCAGTACTTC. This translates into CSVETGTHEQYF.

The chain couples TRBV29-1 to TRBJ2-7; D may be TRBD2 (5 bases). Per the germline V gene, CDR1 is SQVTM and CDR2 is ANQGSEA. V was clipped by 6 bases and J by 3 bases, with 12 bases between them. The CDR3 totals 12 residues. The CDR3 protein is CSVRAVGYEQYF. As DNA, the CDR3 is TGCAGCGTGAGGGCCGTCGGCTACGAGCAGTACTTC.

Here the CDR3 DNA reads TGTGCCAGCAGCTCCAGGGGGGGGGACACTGAAGCTTTCTTT. Residues: CASSSRGGDTEAFF. The chain recombines TRBV7-9 with TRBJ1-1, with 7 bases lining up with TRBD1. Trimming at V came to 4 bases and at J to 3 bases, leaving 5 bases not matched to a gene. The CDR3 contains 14 residues. Germline CDR1 is SEHNR and CDR2 is FQNEAQ (reference sequence).

The chain joins TRBV2 to TRBJ1-4; D is undetermined. Trimming shortened V by 4 bases and J by 2 bases, and 8 bases separated the two germline ends. The CDR3 consists of 14 residues. Looked up from germline, CDR1 is SNHLY and CDR2 is FYNNEI. The DNA for the CDR3 is TGTGCCAGCAGTGTAACCCGGACTAATGAAAAACTGTTTTTT. Translation gives CASSVTRTNEKLFF. Variable domain in full (rest from reference TRBV2 and TRBJ1-4): EPEVTQTPSHQVTQMGQEVILRCVPISNHLYFYWYRQILGQKVEFLVSFYNNEISEKSEIFDDQFSVERPDGSNFTLKIRSTKLEDSAMYFCASSVTRTNEKLFFGSGTQLSVL.

The chain recombines TRBV9 with TRBJ1-1, with TRBD1 matching over 7 bases. CDR1 is SGDLS and CDR2 is YYNGEE in the germline V gene. The CDR3 loop spans 16 amino acids. J was trimmed by 3 bases and V by 4 bases; bases with no gene match: 12. The CDR3 here is CASSTGLDRSYTEAFF. CDR3 nucleotides: TGTGCCAGCAGCACTGGCTTGGACAGGAGTTACACTGAAGCTTTCTTT.

The chain couples TRBV5-4 to TRBJ2-7; D call uncertain. CDR1 SGHNT and CDR2 YYREEE come from the germline V gene (reference sequence). V was cut by 4 bases and J by 3 bases, with 17 bases left in between. The CDR3 is 15 residues long. This CDR3 is CASSADWGKGYEQYF. In DNA, the CDR3 is TGTGCCAGCAGCGCGGATTGGGGTAAGGGCTACGAGCAGTACTTC.

The rearrangement joins TRBV4-1 to TRBJ2-2; 10 bases fit TRBD2. CDR1 and CDR2 (germline): MGHRA, YSYEKL. V lost 3 bases, J lost 4 bases, and 11 bases stayed unmatched. The CDR3 length is 18 residues. The CDR3 reads CASSHRTSSGSGTGELFF. The CDR3 nucleotides are TGCGCCAGCAGCCACCGCACTTCTAGCGGGAGTGGCACCGGGGAGCTGTTTTTT.

The chain combines TRBV27 with TRBJ2-3; no reliable D call. Germline-derived CDR1 and CDR2 are MNHEY and SMNVEV (reference sequence). This CDR3 has 15 amino acids. Trimming pared 4 bases from V and 4 bases from J, leaving 15 bases between. CDR3 nucleotide sequence: TGTGCCAGCAGTTCGCGGTTTCGCCTCGCAGATACGCAGTATTTT. It specifies CASSSRFRLADTQYF.

V gene TRBV27 combines with J gene TRBJ1-2, with D possibly matching TRBD1 (6 bases). Trimming left V 2 bases short and J 4 bases short, with 14 bases between. Germline CDR1 reads MNHEY; CDR2 reads SMNVEV (reference sequence). This CDR3 spans 15 amino acids. In DNA form, the CDR3 reads TGTGCCAGCAGTTTAAGGGTGGACAGAGTCTATGGCTACACCTTC. It specifies CASSLRVDRVYGYTF.

The chain has TRBV7-2 and TRBJ2-3; 9 positions match TRBD2. The length of the CDR3 is 15 residues. The junction had 8 bases not matched to a gene; V was cut back by 5 bases and J by 5 bases. Germline V gene sequence: CDR1 SGHTA, CDR2 FQGNSA. The CDR3 bases are TGTGCCAGCAGCCTTCTTAGCGGGAGAGGAGATACGCAGTATTTT. The encoded protein is CASSLLSGRGDTQYF.

This chain links TRBV7-9 with TRBJ2-5; 7 nucleotides agree with TRBD1. Germline V lookup: CDR1 SEHNR, CDR2 FQNEAQ (reference sequence). V shed 6 bases, J shed 2 bases, and the junction held 9 bases outside the gene matches. The CDR3 extends over 15 amino acids. The CDR3 sequence: CASRTTGSVQETQYF. The CDR3 DNA reads as TGTGCCAGCAGGACGACAGGGTCCGTTCAAGAGACCCAGTACTTC.

J is TRBJ2-3 and V is TRBV30; a weak D match, TRBD2 (5 bases). V lost 7 bases and J 3 bases, leaving 23 bases between the germline ends. This CDR3 spans 16 amino acids. CDR1 is GTSNPN and CDR2 is SVGIG in the germline V gene (reference sequence). As DNA, the CDR3 is TGTGCCTTCCCGAGGGCTTCAACCACCGGGACAGATACGCAGTATTTT. Translating it yields CAFPRASTTGTDTQYF.

The chain combines TRBV4-1 with TRBJ1-1; D ambiguous. Germline-derived CDR1 and CDR2 are MGHRA and YSYEKL. Trimming pared 0 bases from V and 1 base from J, leaving 6 bases between. The CDR3 has 14 amino acids. The CDR3 bases are TGCGCCAGCAGCCAAGATGAGGGGAACACTGAAGCTTTCTTT. Translating gives CASSQDEGNTEAFF.

The V call is TRBV5-6, the J call TRBJ1-5, with TRBD1 matching 7 bases. V lost 0 bases, J lost 7 bases, and 4 bases stayed unmatched. Germline V gene sequence: CDR1 SGHDT, CDR2 YYEEEE. The CDR3 runs to 14 residues. The CDR3 reads CASSLAQGGQPQHF. The CDR3 region has the DNA TGTGCCAGCAGCTTGGCCCAGGGGGGACAGCCCCAGCATTTT.

This chain links TRBV4-1 with TRBJ2-3, with D possibly being TRBD2 (6 bases). The CDR3 totals 15 residues. CDR1 and CDR2 from the germline V gene are MGHRA and YSYEKL. With 8 bases removed from V and 4 bases from J, the gap between germline ends came to 19 bases. The CDR3 DNA reads TGCGCCAGCTCCATACCTCCTAGCGCCCCAGATACGCAGTATTTT. As protein: CASSIPPSAPDTQYF.

The rearrangement uses TRBV28 and TRBJ1-4; no clear D. Trimming left V 1 base short and J 0 bases short, with 9 bases between. This CDR3 spans 16 amino acids. Germline V CDR1 and CDR2: MDHEN, SYDVKM. This CDR3 is CASSLYMSATNEKLFF. The CDR3 DNA follows: TGTGCCAGCAGTTTATATATGAGTGCAACTAATGAAAAACTGTTTTTT.

The chain recombines TRBV4-2 with TRBJ2-2; no clear D gene. CDR3 length equals 14 residues. Between the trimmed V and J ends, which lost 3 bases and 2 bases, there was a span of 7 bases. Germline CDR1 is LGHNA and CDR2 is YNFKEQ. DNA of the CDR3: TGTGCCAGCAGCCAGGCAGACAACACCGGGGAGCTGTTTTTT. Translated: CASSQADNTGELFF.

CDR3 residues: CASSIYWTSGRDEQYF. The CDR3 bases are TGTGCCAGTAGTATTTATTGGACTAGCGGGAGGGACGAGCAGTACTTC. This sequence joins TRBV19 and TRBJ2-7; 15 bases are a match to TRBD2. J was trimmed by 5 bases and V by 3 bases; bases with no gene match: 5. The CDR3 has 16 amino acids. Germline values: CDR1 LNHDA, CDR2 SQIVND (reference sequence).

J is TRBJ2-7 and V is TRBV5-6; no firm D call. CDR1 and CDR2 (germline): SGHDT, YYEEEE. Trimming cost V 4 bases and J 0 bases, with 11 bases left between them. This CDR3 region has 14 residues. In nucleotides, the CDR3 is TGTGCCAGCAGCCCGGGCCGAGGCTCCTACGAGCAGTACGTC. Its protein product is CASSPGRGSYEQYV.

The CDR3 region is CASSLGAGNTEAFF. The CDR3 coding sequence is TGTGCCAGCAGCTTAGGGGCGGGGAACACTGAAGCTTTCTTT. V usage is TRBV7-9 and J usage is TRBJ1-1; D remains ambiguous. This CDR3 contains 14 residues. V lost 1 base to trimming and J lost 1 base, with 7 bases between them. Germline values: CDR1 SEHNR, CDR2 FQNEAQ (reference sequence).

The V gene is TRBV4-1, the J gene TRBJ2-7, with 9 nucleotides matching TRBD2. V lost 2 bases, J lost 1 base, and 6 bases stayed unmatched. CDR3 length equals 16 residues. Germline V gene data show CDR1 as MGHRA and CDR2 as YSYEKL. The CDR3 DNA reads TGCGCCAGCAGCCAATATAGCGGGAGAGGGTCCTACGAGCAGTACTTC. Its translation is CASSQYSGRGSYEQYF.